Reported below is one T cell receptor (beta chain). The antigen remains undetermined. The junction departs from germline at one end; a sequencing error may be responsible. The CDR3 contains 13 residues. Germline V CDR1 and CDR2: DFQATT, SNEGSKA (reference sequence). This record comes from a study of blood T cells in healthy people across ages. Study observations and caveats: Because sorting was not performed, PBMCs prevented conclusive naive versus antigen-experienced comparison. Observed TCR beta diversity per million T cells went down as age went up. This fall followed a roughly linear course with age. Estimates based on one million T cells were treated as lower bounds.

A second PCR, run for 7 to 11 cycles, used a sample-barcoded 5' primer plus a J-beta primer mix. Template switching added a 12-random-nucleotide identifier to every cDNA molecule. MiXCR, applied by TCRdb to the 5' RACE reads, yields one record per CDR3 protein. Among hundreds of thousands of distinct CDR3 sequences listed, roughly 30% were seen once. What was sequenced was blood. The origin of this receptor is a woman aged 80 or over in good health. The V call is TRBV20-1, the J call TRBJ2-3, with a possible D match to TRBD1 (5 bases). The CDR3 region is CSAPLTGTGTQYF. In DNA, the CDR3 is TGCAGTGCTCCTTTGACCGGCACAGGTACGCAGTATTTT.